The clone carrying this T cell receptor beta chain was detected ten times or more. What it binds is unknown. The second PCR ran about 6 to 12 cycles with a sample-barcoded 5' primer and J-beta primers. With 12 random nucleotides, a template-switch adaptor tagged each individual cDNA molecule. TCRdb itself ran the 5' RACE reads through MiXCR, one entry per CDR3 protein. The sample holds under 750,000 distinct CDR3 sequences, around 48% seen once. The germline gives CDR1 MNHEY, CDR2 SVGAGI. CDR3 length: 14 residues. Trimming took 4 bases from V and 2 from J, leaving 9 bases between them. The sample originates from a study of blood T cells in healthy people across ages. Study results and limitations: Roughly linearly, TCR beta diversity per million T cells fell as age increased. Leaving the PBMCs unsorted stopped any conclusive comparison of naive versus antigen-experienced cells. Estimates drawn from one million T cells were deemed to understate diversity.

The specimen sequenced was blood. This TCR derives from an elderly man in good health. The chain carries TRBV6-5 and TRBJ1-5; D gene uncertain. CDR3: CASSSTIGNQPQHF. The DNA of the CDR3 is TGTGCCAGCAGTTCAACTATAGGCAATCAGCCCCAGCATTTT.